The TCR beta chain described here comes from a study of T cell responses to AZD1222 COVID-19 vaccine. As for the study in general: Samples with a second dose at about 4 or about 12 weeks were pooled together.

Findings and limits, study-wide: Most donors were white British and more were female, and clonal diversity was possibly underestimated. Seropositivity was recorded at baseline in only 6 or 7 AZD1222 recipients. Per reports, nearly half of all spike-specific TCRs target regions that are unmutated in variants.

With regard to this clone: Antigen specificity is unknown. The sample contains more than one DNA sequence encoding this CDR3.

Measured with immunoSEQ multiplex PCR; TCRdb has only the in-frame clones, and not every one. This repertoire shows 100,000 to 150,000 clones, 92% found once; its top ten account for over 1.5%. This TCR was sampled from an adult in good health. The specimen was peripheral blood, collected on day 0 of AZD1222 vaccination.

CDR3 protein: CASSYGGTEAFF. CDR3 in DNA: TGTGCCAGCAGTTATGGGGGGACTGAAGCTTTCTTT. V and J are TRBV6-2 or TRBV6-3 and TRBJ1-1; perhaps TRBD1 as D (5 bases). There are 12 residues in the CDR3. Trimming pared 3 bases from V and 5 bases from J, leaving 7 bases between. Germline V lookup: CDR1 MNHEY, CDR2 SVGEGT.